This TCR beta chain is drawn from a study of blood T cell repertoires in COVID-19. In the original workflow: Reference gene primer amplification in the assay estimated nucleated cell counts. Libraries were prepared by immunoSEQ multiplex PCR; TCRdb keeps only in-frame clonotypes and omits some of them. Clone size and the V and J calls come from that table; the DNA yielded D and trimming. The table shows around 46,000 clones, with 80% to 90% occurring only once. Germline V gene sequence: CDR1 SGHRS, CDR2 YFSETQ. The CDR3 contains 14 residues. The V gene end was trimmed by 2 bases and the J gene end by 4 bases; junction bases not matched to a gene: 4.

V and J are TRBV5-1 and TRBJ1-1, with 8 bases matching TRBD1. Sequencing was done on a sample of peripheral blood. This clonotype originated in a woman over 75 with COVID-19, enrolled during active disease. The CDR3 here is CASSLGQGATEAFF. The DNA for the CDR3 is TGCGCCAGCAGCTTAGGCCAGGGGGCCACTGAAGCTTTCTTT.